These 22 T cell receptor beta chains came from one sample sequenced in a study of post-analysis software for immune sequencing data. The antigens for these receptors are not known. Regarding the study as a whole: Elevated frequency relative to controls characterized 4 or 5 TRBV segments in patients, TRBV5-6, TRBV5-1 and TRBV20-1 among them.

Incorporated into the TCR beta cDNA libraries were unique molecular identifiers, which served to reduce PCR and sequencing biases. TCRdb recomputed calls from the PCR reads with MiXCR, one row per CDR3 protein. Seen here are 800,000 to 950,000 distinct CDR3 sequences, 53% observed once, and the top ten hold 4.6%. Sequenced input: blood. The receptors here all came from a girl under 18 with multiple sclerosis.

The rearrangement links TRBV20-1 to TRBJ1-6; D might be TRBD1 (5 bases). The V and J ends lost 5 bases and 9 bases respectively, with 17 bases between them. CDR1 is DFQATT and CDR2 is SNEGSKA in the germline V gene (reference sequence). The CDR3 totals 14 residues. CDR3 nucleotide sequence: TGCAGTGCTGAACGAGGGACTGAAAGTTCACCCCTCCACTTT. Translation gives CSAERGTESSPLHF.

As DNA, the CDR3 is TGTGCCAGCAGGGTAGGGGGGCCCTCCTACAGTGCGCAGTTCTTC. Translated: CASRVGGPSYSAQFF. The rearrangement joins TRBV6-1 to TRBJ2-1; the D gene could be TRBD1 or TRBD2 (6 bases each). The V and J ends lost 6 bases and 12 bases respectively, with 24 bases between them. CDR1 and CDR2 (germline): MNHNS, SASEGT. The CDR3 is 15 residues long.

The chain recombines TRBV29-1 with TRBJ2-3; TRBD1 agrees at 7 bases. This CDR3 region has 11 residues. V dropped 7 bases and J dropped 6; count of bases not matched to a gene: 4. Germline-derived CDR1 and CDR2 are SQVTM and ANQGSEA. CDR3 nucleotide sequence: TGCAGCGCCCCGACAGGGGATACGCAGTATTTT. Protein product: CSAPTGDTQYF.

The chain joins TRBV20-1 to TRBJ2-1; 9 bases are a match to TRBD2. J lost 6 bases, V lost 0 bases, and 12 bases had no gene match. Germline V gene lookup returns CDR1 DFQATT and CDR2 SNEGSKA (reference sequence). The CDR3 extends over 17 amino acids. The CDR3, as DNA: TGCAGTGCTAGAGAGGTGGGAGGCGGGAGGGAGGGCAATGAGCAGTTCTTC. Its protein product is CSAREVGGGREGNEQFF.

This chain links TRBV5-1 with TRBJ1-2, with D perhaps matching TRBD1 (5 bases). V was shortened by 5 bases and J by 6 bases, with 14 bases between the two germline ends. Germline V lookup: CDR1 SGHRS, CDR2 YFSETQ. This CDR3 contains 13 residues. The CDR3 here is CASSVQRGDGYTF. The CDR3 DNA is TGCGCCAGCAGTGTGCAGAGGGGAGATGGCTACACCTTC.

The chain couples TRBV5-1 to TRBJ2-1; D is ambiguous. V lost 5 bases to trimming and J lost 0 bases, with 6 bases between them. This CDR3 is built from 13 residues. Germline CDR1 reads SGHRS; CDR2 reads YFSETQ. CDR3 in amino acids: CASRNSSYNEQFF. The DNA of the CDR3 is TGCGCCAGCAGAAATAGCTCCTACAATGAGCAGTTCTTC.

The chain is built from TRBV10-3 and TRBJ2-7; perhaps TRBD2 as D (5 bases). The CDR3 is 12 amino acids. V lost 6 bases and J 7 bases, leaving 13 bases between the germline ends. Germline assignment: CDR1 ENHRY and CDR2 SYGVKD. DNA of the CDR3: TGTGCCATCAGAGGACTTTCCAATGAGCAGTACTTC. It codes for CAIRGLSNEQYF.

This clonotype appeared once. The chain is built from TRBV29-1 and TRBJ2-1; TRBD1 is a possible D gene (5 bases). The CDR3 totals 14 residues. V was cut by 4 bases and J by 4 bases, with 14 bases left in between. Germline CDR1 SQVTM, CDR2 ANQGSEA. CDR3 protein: CSVGRRTLYNEQFF. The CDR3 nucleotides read TGCAGCGTTGGTAGAAGGACACTTTACAATGAGCAGTTCTTC.

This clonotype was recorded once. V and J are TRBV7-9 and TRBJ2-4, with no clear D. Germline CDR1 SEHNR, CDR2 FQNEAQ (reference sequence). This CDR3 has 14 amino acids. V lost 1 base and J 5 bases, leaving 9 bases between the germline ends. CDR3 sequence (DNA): TGTGCCAGCAGCTTAGTTGTCAGCCAAAACATTCAGTACTTC. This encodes CASSLVVSQNIQYF.

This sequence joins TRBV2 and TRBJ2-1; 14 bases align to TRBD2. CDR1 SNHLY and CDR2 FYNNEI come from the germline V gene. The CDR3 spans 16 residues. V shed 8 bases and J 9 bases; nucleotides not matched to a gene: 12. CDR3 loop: CASLRRGTSGSGEQFF. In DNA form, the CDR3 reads TGTGCCAGCCTTCGCCGGGGGACTAGCGGGAGTGGTGAGCAGTTCTTC.

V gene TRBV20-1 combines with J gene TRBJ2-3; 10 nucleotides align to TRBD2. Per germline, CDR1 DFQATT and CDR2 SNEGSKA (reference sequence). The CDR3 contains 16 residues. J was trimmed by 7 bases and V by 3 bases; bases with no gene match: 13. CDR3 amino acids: CSARAETSGRGNTQYF. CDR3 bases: TGCAGTGCTAGGGCCGAGACTAGCGGGCGCGGGAATACGCAGTATTTT.

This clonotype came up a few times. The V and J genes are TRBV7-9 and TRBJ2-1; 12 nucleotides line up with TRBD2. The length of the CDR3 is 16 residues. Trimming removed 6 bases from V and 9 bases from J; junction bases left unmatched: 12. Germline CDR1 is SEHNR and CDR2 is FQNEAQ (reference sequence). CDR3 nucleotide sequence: TGTGCCAGCAGTCCCACTAGCGGGAGGCCCCGGGGTGAGCAGTTCTTC. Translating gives CASSPTSGRPRGEQFF.

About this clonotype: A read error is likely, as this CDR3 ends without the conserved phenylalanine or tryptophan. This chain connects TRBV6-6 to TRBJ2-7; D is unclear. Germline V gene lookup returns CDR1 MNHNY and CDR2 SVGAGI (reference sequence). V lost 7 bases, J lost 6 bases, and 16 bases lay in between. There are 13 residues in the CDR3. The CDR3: CASNLEATLEQYL. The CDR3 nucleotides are TGTGCCAGCAATTTAGAGGCAACGCTCGAGCAGTACTTA.

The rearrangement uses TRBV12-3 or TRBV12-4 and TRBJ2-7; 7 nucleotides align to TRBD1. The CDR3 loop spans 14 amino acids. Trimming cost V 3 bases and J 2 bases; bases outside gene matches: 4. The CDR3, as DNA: TGTGCCAGCAGTTTTAGGACAGGTGCCTACGAGCAGTACTTC. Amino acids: CASSFRTGAYEQYF.

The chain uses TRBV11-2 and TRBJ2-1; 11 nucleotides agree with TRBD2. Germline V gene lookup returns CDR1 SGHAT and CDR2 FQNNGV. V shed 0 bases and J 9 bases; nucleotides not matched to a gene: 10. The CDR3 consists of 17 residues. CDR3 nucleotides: TGTGCCAGCAGCTTAGATCAGCCTAGCGGGAGGATTAGTGAGCAGTTCTTC. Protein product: CASSLDQPSGRISEQFF. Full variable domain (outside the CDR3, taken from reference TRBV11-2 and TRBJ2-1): EAGVAQSPRYKIIEKRQSVAFWCNPISGHATLYWYQQILGQGPKLLIQFQNNGVVDDSQLPKDRFSAERLKGVDSTLKIQPAKLEDSAVYLCASSLDQPSGRISEQFFGPGTRLTVL.

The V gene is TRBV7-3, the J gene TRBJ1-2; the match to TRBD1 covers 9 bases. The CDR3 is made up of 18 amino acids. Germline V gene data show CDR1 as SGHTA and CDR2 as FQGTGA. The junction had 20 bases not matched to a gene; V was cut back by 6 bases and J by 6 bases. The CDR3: CASSINRGRLGVWNGYTF. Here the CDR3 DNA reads TGTGCCAGCAGTATCAACAGGGGGCGATTAGGAGTGTGGAATGGCTACACCTTC. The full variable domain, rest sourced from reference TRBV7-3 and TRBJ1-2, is GAGVSQTPSNKVTEKGKYVELRCDPISGHTALYWYRQSLGQGPEFLIYFQGTGAADDSGLPNDRFFAVRPEGSVSTLKIQRTERGDSAVYLCASSINRGRLGVWNGYTFGSGTRLTVV.

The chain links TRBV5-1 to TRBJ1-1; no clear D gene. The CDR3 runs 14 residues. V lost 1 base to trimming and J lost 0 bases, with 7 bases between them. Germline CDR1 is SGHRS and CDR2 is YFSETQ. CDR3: CASSLTKMNTEAFF. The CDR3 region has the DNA TGCGCCAGCAGCTTGACAAAAATGAACACTGAAGCTTTCTTT.

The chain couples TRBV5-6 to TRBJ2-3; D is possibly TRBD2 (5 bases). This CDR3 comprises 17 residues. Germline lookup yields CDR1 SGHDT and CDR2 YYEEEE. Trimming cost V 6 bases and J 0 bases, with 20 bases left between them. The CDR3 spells CASKPLPDSSSTDTQYF. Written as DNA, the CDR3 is TGTGCCAGCAAGCCGCTCCCGGACTCTTCTAGCACAGATACGCAGTATTTT.

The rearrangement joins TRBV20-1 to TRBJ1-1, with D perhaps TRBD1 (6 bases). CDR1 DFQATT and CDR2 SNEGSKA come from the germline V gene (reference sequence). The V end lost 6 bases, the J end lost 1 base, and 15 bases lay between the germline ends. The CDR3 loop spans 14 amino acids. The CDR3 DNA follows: TGCAGTGCCCCCCTGGGGGGCCCGAACACTGAAGCTTTCTTT. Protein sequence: CSAPLGGPNTEAFF.

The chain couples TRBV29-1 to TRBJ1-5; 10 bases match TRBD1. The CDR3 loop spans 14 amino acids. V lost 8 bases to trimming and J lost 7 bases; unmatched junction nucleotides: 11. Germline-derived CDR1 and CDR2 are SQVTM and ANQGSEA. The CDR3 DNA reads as TGCAGCCCTCACCACCGGGACAGGGGACAGCCCCAGCATTTT. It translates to CSPHHRDRGQPQHF. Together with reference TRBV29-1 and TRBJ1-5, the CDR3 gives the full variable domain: SAVISQKPSRDICQRGTSLTIQCQVDSQVTMMFWYRQQPGQSLTLIATANQGSEATYESGFVIDKFPISRPNLTFSTLTVSNMSPEDSSIYLCSPHHRDRGQPQHFGDGTRLSIL.

CDR3 region: CASSLDGGRAYNEQFF. The CDR3 coding sequence is TGCGCCAGCAGCTTGGACGGCGGGAGGGCCTACAATGAGCAGTTCTTC. The chain has TRBV5-1 and TRBJ2-1, with 9 bases fitting TRBD2. The germline V gene encodes CDR1 SGHRS and CDR2 YFSETQ. This CDR3 is 16 amino acids long. V lost 0 bases and J lost 2; bases outside the gene matches: 3.

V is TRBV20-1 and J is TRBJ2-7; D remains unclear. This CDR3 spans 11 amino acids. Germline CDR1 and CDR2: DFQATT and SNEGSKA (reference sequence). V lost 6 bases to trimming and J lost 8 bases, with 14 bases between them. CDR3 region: CSATPGKQQYF. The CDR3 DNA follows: TGCAGTGCAACGCCGGGCAAGCAGCAGTACTTC.